These 13 T cell receptor beta chains share one sample of origin, sequenced in a study of T cell responses to AZD1222 COVID-19 vaccine. This table comes from immunoSEQ multiplex PCR, and its TCRdb copy is limited to in-frame clones, with some not included. Altogether some 64,000 clones are present, roughly 84% being singletons, with the ten largest covering 17%. Source: peripheral blood, taken on day 0 of AZD1222 vaccination. These receptors were taken from an adult in good health.

This clone was picked up a small number of times. V usage is TRBV6-6 and J usage is TRBJ1-6; 10 bases are shared with TRBD1. The V segment lost 4 bases and the J segment 11 bases; nucleotides outside the gene matches: 11. This CDR3 spans 16 amino acids. Looked up from germline, CDR1 is MNHNY and CDR2 is SVGAGI (reference sequence). The CDR3 region is CASSFFGDRGGAPLHF. CDR3 DNA: TGTGCCAGCAGTTTTTTTGGGGACAGGGGAGGCGCACCCCTCCACTTT.

The chain uses TRBV28 and TRBJ1-5, with D perhaps TRBD1 (6 bases). Trimming took 5 bases from V and 7 from J, leaving 18 bases between them. Germline V gene lookup returns CDR1 MDHEN and CDR2 SYDVKM. CDR3 length: 15 amino acids. The DNA for the CDR3 is TGTGCCAGCAGTACGGGACACCGCGGTGGGCAGCCCCAGCATTTT. Translated, it gives CASSTGHRGGQPQHF.

This rearrangement joins TRBV7-3 to TRBJ2-7, with D perhaps matching TRBD1 or TRBD2 (6 bases each). CDR1 is SGHTA, CDR2 FQGTGA, per germline. V lost 3 bases to trimming and J lost 1 base, with 13 bases between them. The CDR3 loop spans 15 amino acids. CDR3 DNA: TGTGCCAGCAGCTTGGAGGGGGTAGAGTCCTACGAGCAGTACTTC. Protein: CASSLEGVESYEQYF.

This clone occurred a few times. The V and J genes are TRBV20-1 and TRBJ2-5; no clear D gene. The germline V gene has CDR1 DFQATT and CDR2 SNEGSKA (reference sequence). Trimming removed 3 bases from V and 2 bases from J, with 4 bases in between. The CDR3 sequence is 11 residues long. In DNA, the CDR3 is TGCAGTGCTAGTCATCAAGAGACCCAGTACTTC. Translating gives CSASHQETQYF.

The chain combines TRBV4-1 with TRBJ2-7; 7 bases map to TRBD1. The V and J ends lost 2 bases and 2 bases, in that order; junction bases with no gene match: 6. From germline, CDR1 is MGHRA and CDR2 YSYEKL. The CDR3 has 15 amino acids. CDR3 coding DNA: TGCGCCAGCAGCCAAACAGACAGGGCAACCTACGAGCAGTACTTC. This gives the protein CASSQTDRATYEQYF.

This clone was recorded once. The chain carries TRBV7-2 and TRBJ2-5, with 10 positions matching TRBD2. Germline V gives CDR1 SGHTA, CDR2 FQGNSA. This CDR3 is 15 amino acids long. The V segment lost 7 bases and the J segment 4 bases; nucleotides outside the gene matches: 9. CDR3 amino acids: CASNPLAGAVETQYF. The CDR3 nucleotides are TGTGCCAGCAACCCTCTAGCGGGAGCAGTAGAGACCCAGTACTTC.

In DNA, the CDR3 is TGTGCCAGCAGTTCCGGGGGGGATGAGCAGTTCTTC. Translation: CASSSGGDEQFF. This rearrangement joins TRBV6-5 to TRBJ2-1, with 8 bases matching TRBD2. This CDR3 is 12 amino acids long. V lost 4 bases to trimming and J lost 8 bases; unmatched junction nucleotides: 1. From germline, CDR1 is MNHEY and CDR2 SVGAGI.

The V gene is TRBV28, the J gene TRBJ2-7; D is unclear. Deletions cut 2 bases from V and 4 bases from J, with 6 bases between. This CDR3 has 12 amino acids. Germline V gene lookup returns CDR1 MDHEN and CDR2 SYDVKM. In DNA, the CDR3 is TGTGCCAGCAGTTTAATAGGGTACGAGCAGTACTTC. Protein product: CASSLIGYEQYF.

The rearrangement joins TRBV2 to TRBJ1-2; 7 bases line up with TRBD1. The length of the CDR3 is 15 residues. Unmatched junction bases numbered 5, after V lost 4 bases and J lost 0 bases. The germline gives CDR1 SNHLY, CDR2 FYNNEI. As DNA, the CDR3 is TGTGCCAGCAGTGCCCTGGGACAGCCTAACTATGGCTACACCTTC. Its protein product is CASSALGQPNYGYTF.

This clone was recorded a few times. The chain couples TRBV5-1 to TRBJ1-1; 7 nucleotides line up with TRBD1. V trimming: 4 bases; J trimming: 3 bases; junction bases outside the gene matches: 6. CDR1 SGHRS and CDR2 YFSETQ come from the germline V gene. This CDR3 is built from 14 residues. The CDR3 here is CASSPRQGDTEAFF. The CDR3 DNA reads TGCGCCAGCAGCCCGCGACAGGGTGACACTGAAGCTTTCTTT.

This clone has only a few counts. V is TRBV12-3 or TRBV12-4 and J is TRBJ2-5; D unresolved. With 2 bases removed from V and 7 bases from J, the gap between germline ends came to 11 bases. The CDR3 loop spans 13 amino acids. The CDR3 nucleotides read TGTGCCAGCAGTTTACAAGGGCGAGGGACCCAGTACTTC. This translates into CASSLQGRGTQYF.

V gene TRBV13 combines with J gene TRBJ2-3; TRBD2 aligns across 12 bases. The CDR3 covers 17 residues. The germline V gene encodes CDR1 PRHDT and CDR2 FYEKMQ (reference sequence). V lost 1 base and J lost 5; bases outside the gene matches: 7. The CDR3 region has the DNA TGTGCCAGCAGCTTAGAGGCGGCTAGCGGGGGGGGAGATACGCAGTATTTT. Its protein is CASSLEAASGGGDTQYF.

This clone was detected a few times. This sequence joins TRBV7-3 and TRBJ1-6; no definite D call. Germline V CDR1 and CDR2: SGHTA, FQGTGA. Trimming took 5 bases from V and 7 from J, leaving 9 bases between them. The CDR3 spans 13 residues. CDR3 nucleotides: TGTGCCAGCAGCCTAAGGGTAAATTCACCCCTCCACTTT. It is translated as CASSLRVNSPLHF.